Presented here are 23 T cell receptor beta chains from one specimen sequenced in a study of T cells in Graves' hyperthyroidism and ophthalmopathy. RNA transcripts yielded amplified TCR beta CDR3 regions. Primed by the HTBI set, a first-round RT-PCR was run on the TCR CDR3. Each CDR3 protein is one row after TCRdb ran MiXCR on the multiplex PCR reads. The sample lists approximately 400,000 distinct CDR3 sequences, 13% seen once, with about 20% in the top ten. Specimen: blood. Source of these receptors: a young man with Graves' hyperthyroidism that later progressed to Graves' ophthalmopathy.

In this sample, this clonotype turned up many times. The gene calls are TRBV20-1 and TRBJ2-3, with a tentative D call TRBD2 (5 bases). Germline lookup yields CDR1 DFQATT and CDR2 SNEGSKA (reference sequence). The germline V and J ends were trimmed by 1 base and 2 bases, with 10 bases remaining between them. This CDR3 has 14 residues. DNA for the CDR3: TGCAGTGCTAGAGTCCGGGGAAACACAGATACGCAGTATTTT. Translated: CSARVRGNTDTQYF.

The sample holds many counts of this clonotype. The chain links TRBV2 to TRBJ2-1; TRBD2 matches 7 bases. Germline lookup yields CDR1 SNHLY and CDR2 FYNNEI. The V segment lost 9 bases and the J segment 1 base; nucleotides outside the gene matches: 6. The CDR3 is made up of 14 amino acids. CDR3 in amino acids: CARSVGGSYNEQFF. The CDR3 DNA is TGTGCCAGATCTGTGGGGGGGTCCTACAATGAGCAGTTCTTC.

The chain links TRBV4-1 to TRBJ2-1; the match to TRBD2 covers 7 bases. Germline V gene sequence: CDR1 MGHRA, CDR2 YSYEKL. The ends lost 6 bases at V and 7 bases at J; junction bases unmatched: 6. CDR3 length equals 13 residues. The DNA of the CDR3 is TGCGCCAGCAGACAGGTCGGGGGGAATGAGCAGTTCTTC. It codes for CASRQVGGNEQFF.

Details on this clonotype: Its ends do not fully match the called genes, so a read error is possible. This chain joins TRBV25-1 and TRBJ1-1; D not certain. The CDR3 consists of 14 residues. CDR1 is MGHDK, CDR2 SYGVNS, per germline. The CDR3 spells CASSSRTGNSEAFF. Here the CDR3 DNA reads TGTGCCAGCAGCTCACGGACGGGGAACTCTGAAGCTTTCTTT.

The sample holds many counts of this clonotype. V and J are TRBV7-6 and TRBJ2-2, with D perhaps TRBD1 (5 bases). CDR3 length equals 15 residues. Trimming took 6 bases from V and 6 from J, leaving 17 bases between them. The V gene's germline CDR1 is SGHVS and CDR2 FNYEAQ. CDR3 coding DNA: TGTGCCAGCAGTGTGGGGCAGGGCGGTCCCGGGGAGCTGTTTTTT. Protein: CASSVGQGGPGELFF.

The rearrangement joins TRBV13 to TRBJ2-7; 7 nucleotides align to TRBD2. CDR1 and CDR2 from the germline V gene are PRHDT and FYEKMQ (reference sequence). The trim removed 2 bases at V and 2 bases at J, leaving 3 bases unmatched. CDR3 size: 14 residues. This chain's CDR3 is CASSLRGEAYEQYF. The CDR3 DNA follows: TGTGCCAGCAGCTTACGGGGGGAGGCCTACGAGCAGTACTTC.

This clonotype was seen a handful of times. The J gene is TRBJ1-4, the V gene TRBV7-2; D ambiguous. Deletions cut 3 bases from V and 4 bases from J, with 9 bases between. The CDR3 spans 14 residues. Germline CDR1 and CDR2: SGHTA and FQGNSA. The CDR3 DNA sequence: TGTGCCAGCAGCTTTCGGACGTTTAATGAAAAACTGTTTTTT. It translates to CASSFRTFNEKLFF.

This clonotype was picked up many times. The chain combines TRBV5-1 with TRBJ2-2, with D possibly matching TRBD1 (5 bases). This CDR3 comprises 16 residues. The V end was cut by 3 bases, the J end by 0 bases, with 12 bases between. The V gene's germline CDR1 is SGHRS and CDR2 YFSETQ. The DNA for the CDR3 is TGCGCCAGCAGCTCACAGACAGCTGCGAACACCGGGGAGCTGTTTTTT. It is translated as CASSSQTAANTGELFF.

This clonotype has only a few counts. The chain is built from TRBV7-3 and TRBJ2-5, with 12 nucleotides matching TRBD2. The CDR3 runs to 18 residues. Germline V CDR1 and CDR2: SGHTA, FQGTGA. Losses at the gene ends were 8 bases for V and 2 bases for J; bases not matched to a gene: 15. CDR3 bases: TGTGCCAGCTCACCATCCCCCGGACTAGCGGGGAATCAAGAGACCCAGTACTTC. Amino acids: CASSPSPGLAGNQETQYF.

This clonotype was counted at least ten times. This chain joins TRBV7-3 and TRBJ2-3, with D tentatively TRBD1 or TRBD2 (5 bases each). The length of the CDR3 is 15 residues. Between the trimmed V and J ends, which lost 1 base and 6 bases, there was a span of 14 bases. CDR1 is SGHTA, CDR2 FQGTGA, per germline. CDR3 in amino acids: CASSLIPGPGDTQYF. CDR3 nucleotide sequence: TGTGCCAGCAGCTTAATCCCGGGGCCGGGGGATACGCAGTATTTT.

The gene calls are TRBV9 and TRBJ1-4; D not certain. V lost 3 bases to trimming and J lost 8 bases, with 20 bases between them. The germline CDR1 and CDR2 sequences are SGDLS and YYNGEE. The CDR3 is 16 amino acids. CDR3 sequence (DNA): TGTGCCAGCAGCGCGGGTCGGCGGCCTCCGCACGAAAAACTGTTTTTT. Amino acid sequence: CASSAGRRPPHEKLFF.

This clonotype was picked up many times. The chain couples TRBV6-1 to TRBJ2-5; no clear D gene. The CDR3 totals 15 residues. Germline V gene sequence: CDR1 MNHNS, CDR2 SASEGT. V lost 0 bases to trimming and J lost 0 bases, with 8 bases between them. The CDR3 nucleotides read TGTGCCAGCAGTGAAGCGCTCAGGTACCAAGAGACCCAGTACTTC. Amino acid sequence: CASSEALRYQETQYF.

The chain uses TRBV6-2 or TRBV6-3 and TRBJ2-3; 8 nucleotides line up with TRBD2. CDR1 MNHEY and CDR2 SVGEGT come from the germline V gene. J lost 3 bases, V lost 2 bases, and 7 bases had no gene match. The length of the CDR3 is 16 residues. CDR3 in amino acids: CASSYGRGGETDTQYF. Here the CDR3 DNA reads TGTGCCAGCAGTTACGGACGGGGGGGCGAAACAGATACGCAGTATTTT.

This chain connects TRBV11-3 to TRBJ2-1; D is uncertain. V was shortened by 5 bases and J by 6 bases, with 11 bases between the two germline ends. The germline V gene encodes CDR1 SGHNT and CDR2 YENEEA. This CDR3 comprises 13 residues. The CDR3 DNA is TGTGCCAGCAGCCAACTACATTGCAATGAGCAGTTCTTC. Translated: CASSQLHCNEQFF.

This clonotype turned up a few times. This may be a read error: a much more frequent sequence differs by one nucleotide. This likely comes from a read error, as the CDR3 has no conserved phenylalanine or tryptophan at its end. The chain couples TRBV6-1 to TRBJ2-2; D possibly corresponds to TRBD1 (5 bases). The CDR3 has 13 amino acids. V lost 6 bases and J 1 base, leaving 6 bases between the germline ends. Germline loops: CDR1 MNHNS, CDR2 SASEGT. The chain's CDR3 is CASSGQNTGELFY. CDR3 nucleotides: TGTGCCAGCAGCGGACAGAACACCGGGGAGCTGTTTTAT.

In this sample, this clonotype turned up many times. The V gene is TRBV9, the J gene TRBJ2-1, with D perhaps matching TRBD2 (5 bases). The CDR3 has 13 amino acids. Trimming took off 3 bases at V and 3 bases at J, with 7 bases between the two ends. Germline lookup yields CDR1 SGDLS and CDR2 YYNGEE. The CDR3 region has the DNA TGTGCCAGCAGCGACCGGGACTACAATGAGCAGTTCTTC. As protein: CASSDRDYNEQFF.

J is TRBJ2-2 and V is TRBV9; no clear D gene. The CDR3 has 15 amino acids. Per germline, CDR1 SGDLS and CDR2 YYNGEE. The V and J ends lost 0 bases and 4 bases respectively, with 10 bases between them. For the CDR3, the DNA is TGTGCCAGCAGCGTAGACGCCTTTAGCACCGGGGAGCTGTTTTTT. It is translated as CASSVDAFSTGELFF.

This clonotype was observed a few times. This chain joins TRBV2 and TRBJ2-7; TRBD1 matches 8 bases. Germline V gives CDR1 SNHLY, CDR2 FYNNEI. The CDR3 extends over 15 amino acids. The V segment lost 7 bases and the J segment 4 bases; nucleotides outside the gene matches: 12. The CDR3 DNA reads TGTGCCAGCACCGACCCCCCCCAGGGGGCTTACGAGCAGTACTTC. This translates into CASTDPPQGAYEQYF.

The chain carries TRBV19 and TRBJ1-5; 10 nucleotides match TRBD1. V gave up 4 bases and J gave up 3 bases; unmatched junction bases: 6. Germline V gene data show CDR1 as LNHDA and CDR2 as SQIVND (reference sequence). CDR3 size: 16 residues. The CDR3, as DNA: TGTGCCAGTAGTACCGTGGACAGGGGGTACAATCAGCCCCAGCATTTT. Amino acids: CASSTVDRGYNQPQHF.

The table lists this clonotype with many counts. The chain has TRBV6-1 and TRBJ1-2, with D perhaps matching TRBD1 (5 bases). Germline V gene lookup returns CDR1 MNHNS and CDR2 SASEGT. Trimming took off 4 bases at V and 8 bases at J, with 14 bases between the two ends. This CDR3 comprises 13 residues. In DNA, the CDR3 is TGTGCCAGCAGTGTACAGGAAGGGGACGGCTACACCTTC. Translated, it gives CASSVQEGDGYTF.

This clonotype was found many times. The chain employs TRBV11-1 and TRBJ2-1; D is ambiguous. The CDR3 loop spans 12 amino acids. V gave up 1 base and J gave up 8 bases, with 6 bases separating them. Germline V gene data show CDR1 as SGHAT and CDR2 as FQDESV (reference sequence). The CDR3 sequence: CASSLVSDEQFF. In DNA, the CDR3 is TGTGCCAGCAGCTTAGTCTCCGATGAGCAGTTCTTC.

The genes are TRBV28 and TRBJ2-5; TRBD1 matches 9 bases. CDR1 is MDHEN and CDR2 is SYDVKM in the germline V gene. The CDR3 extends over 14 amino acids. Trimming removed 6 bases from V and 5 bases from J; junction bases left unmatched: 7. CDR3 in amino acids: CASRVGQGGETQYF. Here the CDR3 DNA reads TGTGCCAGCAGAGTGGGACAGGGCGGGGAGACCCAGTACTTC. Full variable domain (remainder filled in from reference TRBV28 and TRBJ2-5): DVKVTQSSRYLVKRTGEKVFLECVQDMDHENMFWYRQDPGLGLRLIYFSYDVKMKEKGDIPEGYSVSREKKERFSLILESASTNQTSMYLCASRVGQGGETQYFGPGTRLLVL.

This clonotype was recorded at least ten times. The rearrangement links TRBV6-6 to TRBJ1-2; D unresolved. Germline V gene sequence: CDR1 MNHNY, CDR2 SVGAGI (reference sequence). This CDR3 comprises 14 residues. V lost 2 bases to trimming and J lost 1 base, with 8 bases between them. CDR3 bases: TGTGCCAGCAGTTACGCGCAGGATAACTATGGCTACACCTTC. This encodes CASSYAQDNYGYTF.